This TCR beta chain was sequenced for a study of cytomegalovirus exposure and HLA in healthy donors. Study-level results: Immune exposure information comprised only CMV serostatus. The study recorded over 150 TCR beta chains that were cytomegalovirus-associated.

PCR was performed using 60 Vbeta and 13 Jbeta primers. In the authors' workflow: The count from a later analysis was roughly 80 million unique TCR beta chains, some 12 million of them shared. Clones were read by immunoSEQ multiplex PCR, and TCRdb kept only the in-frame ones, dropping some. V, J and clone size derive from that table, while D and trimming were established from the DNA sequence. Of 130,000 to 150,000 clones in the sample, 75% to 80% are singletons; the top ten hold 2% to 3%. CDR3 length: 15 residues. In germline, CDR1 is ENHRY, CDR2 SYGVKD. V dropped 3 bases and J dropped 3; count of bases not matched to a gene: 3. As to this clone: Its target is unknown.

V and J are TRBV10-3 and TRBJ2-3; TRBD2 matches at 10 bases. Source material: PBMCs. The sequence derives from a woman between 18 and 29 years old in good health and CMV-seropositive. The CDR3 DNA sequence: TGTGCCATCAGTGATCCTAGCGGGGGAACAGATACGCAGTATTTT. Translation gives CAISDPSGGTDTQYF.